The clone carrying this TCR beta chain was recorded at least ten times. The data belong to a study of T cells after posttransplantation cyclophosphamide. V shed 0 bases and J 4 bases; nucleotides not matched to a gene: 2. CDR3 length: 16 residues. CDR1 and CDR2 (germline): SEHNR, FQNEAQ (reference sequence). This table comes from immunoSEQ multiplex PCR, and its TCRdb copy is limited to in-frame clones, with some not included. The sample holds some 16,000 clones, and no clone turns up only once. Treatment was busulfan-fludarabine conditioning, a marrow graft, and cyclophosphamide on days +3 and +4. Sequenced material: PBMCs, taken after allogeneic stem cell transplant with posttransplant cyclophosphamide. The chain employs TRBV7-9 and TRBJ2-3; TRBD2 matches 12 bases. The sequence was collected from a female patient aged 30-39 years who received an allogeneic stem cell transplant from a related donor, was CMV-positive, and had no GVHD. Some T cells could come from the graft donor. The CDR3, as DNA: TGTGCCAGCAGCTTAGCCCCTAGCGGGAGGGCAGATACGCAGTATTTT. Amino acids: CASSLAPSGRADTQYF.